The clone carrying this T cell receptor beta chain occurred once. Its antigen remains unidentified. The data derive from a study of radiation and T cells in renal cell carcinoma. Produced via immunoSEQ multiplex PCR; TCRdb's table is partial and in-frame only. This sample has about 100,000 clones, with 84% found just once. CDR3 length: 15 residues. V shed 5 bases and J 6 bases; nucleotides not matched to a gene: 10. Germline lookup yields CDR1 SGHAT and CDR2 FQNNGV. As for time point: blood 4 weeks post-SBRT, at nephrectomy. The sample's treatment: 15 Gy SBRT to primary tumor, nephrectomy 4 weeks later. Study results and limitations: Without pretreatment biopsies, baseline tumor clonotype presence was undetermined.

The TCR originated in a man between 60 and 75 years old with renal cell carcinoma. The chain recombines TRBV11-2 with TRBJ1-5; TRBD1 matches 7 bases. Here the sequenced sample was blood, taken from a patient whose treatment included radiotherapy and nephrectomy. This CDR3 is CASSLDRVRGQPQHF. As DNA, the CDR3 is TGTGCCAGCAGCCTCGACAGGGTGCGGGGTCAGCCCCAGCATTTT.